These 8 T cell receptor beta chains share one sample of origin, sequenced in a study of neurological immune-mediated disorders. Time point: longitudinal time-point 3. TCRdb re-called the 5' RACE reads through MiXCR, storing one row per CDR3 protein. The sample lists tens of thousands of distinct CDR3 sequences, about 4.3% occurring once. The sample consisted of PBMCs. The receptors shown here come from a woman aged 55 to 70 with multiple sclerosis.

This clonotype occurred many times. This rearrangement joins TRBV5-1 to TRBJ2-1, with TRBD2 identical over 11 bases. The J segment lost 4 bases and the V segment lost 4 bases, leaving 4 bases of the junction unmatched. This CDR3 is 15 amino acids long. CDR1 and CDR2 (germline): SGHRS, YFSETQ. Here the CDR3 DNA reads TGCGCCAGCAGCCCTAGCGGGGGGAATTACAATGAGCAGTTCTTC. It is translated as CASSPSGGNYNEQFF.

This clonotype showed up many times. CDR3 nucleotide sequence: TGCGCCAGCAGCTCTCCTAGGGGTCCTAGCACAGATACGCAGTATTTT. This encodes CASSSPRGPSTDTQYF. The V call is TRBV5-1, the J call TRBJ2-3; possible D gene TRBD1, 5 bases. The CDR3 runs 16 residues. V lost 3 bases, J lost 0 bases, and 14 bases lay in between. Germline CDR1 and CDR2: SGHRS and YFSETQ.

This clonotype was seen repeatedly, ten times or more. CDR3 coding DNA: TGCGCCAGCAGCTTGACGTTCGGGCCAACCAATGAGCAGTTCTTC. Translated: CASSLTFGPTNEQFF. The chain recombines TRBV5-1 with TRBJ2-1, with D uncertain. CDR3 length: 15 residues. Trimming took off 1 base at V and 6 bases at J, with 14 bases between the two ends. Germline assignment: CDR1 SGHRS and CDR2 YFSETQ.

In its sample, this clonotype was seen many times. The chain has TRBV6-5 and TRBJ1-5, with 9 bases aligning to TRBD1. J gave up 1 base and V 4 bases, and 5 bases lay outside the gene matches. Germline lookup yields CDR1 MNHEY and CDR2 SVGAGI. The CDR3 has 16 residues. DNA of the CDR3: TGTGCCAGCAGTTCGGGACAGGGAGTAAGCAATCAGCCCCAGCATTTT. Translating gives CASSSGQGVSNQPQHF.

Notes on this clonotype: A much larger clone lies a single base off, so this may be a read error. The chain combines TRBV5-1 with TRBJ2-5; 10 bases fit TRBD2. This CDR3 comprises 14 residues. From germline, CDR1 is SGHRS and CDR2 YFSETQ. CDR3 DNA: TGCGCCAGCAGCGTGGGACTAGCGCGGGAGACCCAGGACTTC. Translated, it gives CASSVGLARETQDF.

The genes are TRBV6-5 and TRBJ1-4; D gene unclear. V dropped 4 bases and J dropped 0 bases, with 9 bases sitting between them. The CDR3 consists of 15 residues. In germline, CDR1 is MNHEY, CDR2 SVGAGI. DNA for the CDR3: TGTGCCAGCAGTTTTGACGGTGCAACTAATGAAAAACTGTTTTTT. The encoded protein is CASSFDGATNEKLFF.

This clonotype has at least ten counts. The rearrangement joins TRBV5-1 to TRBJ2-3; TRBD2 agrees at 10 bases. The V segment lost 4 bases and the J segment 0 bases; nucleotides outside the gene matches: 5. The CDR3 totals 16 residues. Germline V CDR1 and CDR2: SGHRS, YFSETQ. The CDR3 DNA reads as TGCGCCAGCAGCCCCCCAGCGGGGGGGAGCACAGATACGCAGTATTTT. Translating gives CASSPPAGGSTDTQYF.

This clonotype has ten or more counts. V is TRBV12-3 or TRBV12-4 and J is TRBJ2-5, with D perhaps TRBD1 (6 bases). V was pared by 4 bases and J by 4 bases, with 13 bases between. This CDR3 contains 14 residues. The CDR3 reads CASSYTGLGETQYF. In DNA form, the CDR3 reads TGTGCCAGCAGTTATACAGGGTTAGGAGAGACCCAGTACTTC.